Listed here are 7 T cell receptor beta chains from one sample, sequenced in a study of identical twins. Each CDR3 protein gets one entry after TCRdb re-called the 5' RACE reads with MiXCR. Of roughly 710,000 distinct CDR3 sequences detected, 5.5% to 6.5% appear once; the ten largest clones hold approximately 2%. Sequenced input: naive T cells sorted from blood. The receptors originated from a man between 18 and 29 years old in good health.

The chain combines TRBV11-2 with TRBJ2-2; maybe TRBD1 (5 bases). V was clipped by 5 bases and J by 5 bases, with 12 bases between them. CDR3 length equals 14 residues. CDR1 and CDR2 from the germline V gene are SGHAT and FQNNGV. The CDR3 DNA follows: TGTGCCAGCAGCCAATACAGGAAAACCGGGGAGCTGTTTTTT. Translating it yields CASSQYRKTGELFF.

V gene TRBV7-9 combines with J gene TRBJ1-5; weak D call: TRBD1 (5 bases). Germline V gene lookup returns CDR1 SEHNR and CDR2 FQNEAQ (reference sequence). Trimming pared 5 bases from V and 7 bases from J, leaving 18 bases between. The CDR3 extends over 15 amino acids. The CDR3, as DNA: TGTGCCAGCAGCCCGGGGGAGGGAGGTTGGCAGCCCCAGCATTTT. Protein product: CASSPGEGGWQPQHF.

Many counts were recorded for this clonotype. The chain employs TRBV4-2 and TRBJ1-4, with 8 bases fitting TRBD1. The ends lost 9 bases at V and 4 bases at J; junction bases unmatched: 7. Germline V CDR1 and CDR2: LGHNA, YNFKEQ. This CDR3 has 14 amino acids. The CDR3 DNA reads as TGTGCCAGTAGGACAGGGTTTGATAATGAAAAACTGTTTTTT. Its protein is CASRTGFDNEKLFF.

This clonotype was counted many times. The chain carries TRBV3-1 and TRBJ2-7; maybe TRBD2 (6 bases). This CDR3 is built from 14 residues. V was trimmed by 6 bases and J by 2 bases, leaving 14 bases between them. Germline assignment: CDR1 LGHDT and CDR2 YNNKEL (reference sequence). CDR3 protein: CASRAGPHPYEQYF. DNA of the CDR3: TGTGCCAGCAGAGCGGGCCCACATCCCTACGAGCAGTACTTC.

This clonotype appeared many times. The CDR3 nucleotides read TGCAGTGCTAGACGCGACAGGGGTGTATCCTACAATGAGCAGTTCTTC. Amino acid sequence: CSARRDRGVSYNEQFF. This chain links TRBV20-1 with TRBJ2-1; 8 bases align to TRBD1. Trimming took 2 bases from V and 1 from J; bases not matched to a gene: 7. The CDR3 is made up of 16 amino acids. CDR1 is DFQATT and CDR2 is SNEGSKA in the germline V gene (reference sequence).

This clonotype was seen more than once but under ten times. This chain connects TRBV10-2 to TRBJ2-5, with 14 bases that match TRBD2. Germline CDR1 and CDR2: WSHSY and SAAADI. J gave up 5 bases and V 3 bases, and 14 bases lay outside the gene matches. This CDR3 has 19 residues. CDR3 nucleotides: TGCGCCAGCAGTGAAAAGGGGACTAGCGGGAGTGTGGTCGGGGAGACCCAGTACTTC. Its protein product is CASSEKGTSGSVVGETQYF.

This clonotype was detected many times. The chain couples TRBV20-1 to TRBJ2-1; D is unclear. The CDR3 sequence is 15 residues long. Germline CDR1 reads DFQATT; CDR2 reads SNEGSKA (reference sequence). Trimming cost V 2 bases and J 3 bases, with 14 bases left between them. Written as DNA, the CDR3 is TGCAGTGCTAGAAGGCCCTCATCCTTCTACAATGAGCAGTTCTTC. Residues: CSARRPSSFYNEQFF.